What follows is one TCR beta chain and its context. The antigen it binds to is not known. One base away there is no much larger clone; base qualities are not given. The sample belongs to a study of T cell changes during pregnancy in multiple sclerosis (dated by TCRdb to the late 2010s). Some background on the complete study: Changes in the T cell repertoire over the course of pregnancy were examined in this study in women with multiple sclerosis.

The method was the immunoSEQ multiplex PCR assay. TCRdb took this table from immuneACCESS and kept in-frame rearrangements with V and J called. Such tables lack part of the clones; where checked against another copy, unresolved V genes explain under half of the gap, and the rest is unexplained. The sample has some 40,000 clones on record, roughly 88% of them singletons. The ten most abundant clones make up 4.7% of the sample. According to the germline V gene, CDR1 reads MDHEN and CDR2 reads SYDVKM. CDR3 length: 16 amino acids, cysteine to phenylalanine. Only CDR3 DNA remains: 48 bases, in frame from the first base. Trimming takes 5 bases from V and 3 bases from J, and the germline ends sit 20 bases apart.

The chain employs TRBV28 and TRBJ2-7, and perhaps TRBD1 as D gene, on 6 matching bases. The material sequenced was peripheral blood, taken in the second trimester of pregnancy. The clonotype comes from a female donor in good health, enrolled as a control in a pregnancy study. Here the CDR3 is given as CASSRGLTGLNYEQYF. The bases read TGTGCCAGCAGTCGAGGGCTGACAGGCCTGAACTACGAGCAGTACTTC.